This TCR beta chain was documented in a study of Tregs in tolerant kidney transplant recipients. Study outcomes and limitations: Some patients' samples used different primers over time, so nucleotide sequences weren't comparable. Tregs expanded with activated donor B cells seemed most donor-specific.

Details on this clone: Its antigen is still unknown.

There are 15 residues in the CDR3. The germline V gene encodes CDR1 SGHVS and CDR2 FQNEAQ. J was trimmed by 6 bases and V by 0 bases; bases with no gene match: 4. The nonmyeloablative bone marrow transplants came from related graft donors, with transient mixed chimerism. Unstimulated Tregs (CD4+CD25+CD127-) and CD4+CD25- non-Tregs were sorted from PBMCs. The assay was immunoSEQ multiplex PCR, and TCRdb's table has in-frame clones only and misses some. The profile covers 95,000 or so clones, with 93% appearing a single time and under 2% taken by the ten largest. The starting material was CD4+ T cells from blood (PBMCs), obtained 12 months after the transplant. V usage is TRBV7-8 and J usage is TRBJ2-3, with 9 bases matching TRBD1. The sequence derives from a human patient who received a combined kidney and bone marrow transplant. A share of the T cells may be of graft donor origin. CDR3: CASSLALTGGDTQYF. The CDR3 bases are TGTGCCAGCAGCTTAGCCTTAACAGGGGGCGATACGCAGTATTTT.